A single sample gave rise to the 14 T cell receptor beta chains below, sequenced in a study of T cells in tuberculosis. TCRdb's table, derived via immunoSEQ multiplex PCR, lists solely in-frame clones and lacks some. Counted here are under 50,000 clones, 95% occurring once; the ten biggest clones make up about 3.8%. Material for sequencing was PBMCs. These TCRs come from a donor between 10 and 35 years old with latent tuberculosis or without tuberculosis infection.

V is TRBV7-3 and J is TRBJ1-2; D gene uncertain. Between the trimmed V and J ends, which lost 2 bases and 6 bases, there was a span of 13 bases. The germline gives CDR1 SGHTA, CDR2 FQGTGA. The CDR3 totals 14 residues. This CDR3 is CASSLDTSGDGYTF. The CDR3 nucleotides are TGTGCCAGCAGCTTAGACACCAGCGGGGATGGCTACACCTTC.

The genes are TRBV7-2 and TRBJ2-1; 7 bases agree with TRBD2. CDR3 length: 15 amino acids. Germline CDR1 is SGHTA and CDR2 is FQGNSA. V was pared by 4 bases and J by 4 bases, with 7 bases of the junction left unmatched. The CDR3, as DNA: TGTGCCAGCAGCTACCTAGCGGCGACGTACAATGAGCAGTTCTTC. This encodes CASSYLAATYNEQFF.

The CDR3 DNA reads as TGCGCCAGCAGCCAAACGGGTGAGGGGAGGGGTACGCAGTATTTT. It yields the protein CASSQTGEGRGTQYF. This chain connects TRBV4-1 to TRBJ2-3, with 7 bases matching TRBD2. The CDR3 is 15 amino acids. V shed 2 bases and J 8 bases; nucleotides not matched to a gene: 10. Germline V gives CDR1 MGHRA, CDR2 YSYEKL.

V and J are TRBV4-1 and TRBJ2-7; a weak D match, TRBD1 (6 bases). CDR3 length: 18 residues. The germline gives CDR1 MGHRA, CDR2 YSYEKL. Trimming took 2 bases from V and 3 from J, leaving 23 bases between them. CDR3 nucleotide sequence: TGCGCCAGCAGCCAACGAGGGACAACAATTTCCCTAGGCTACGAGCAGTACTTC. This codes for CASSQRGTTISLGYEQYF.

The genes are TRBV10-3 and TRBJ2-3, with 8 bases identical to TRBD2. This CDR3 has 14 residues. The V segment lost 6 bases and the J segment 6 bases; nucleotides outside the gene matches: 8. Looked up from germline, CDR1 is ENHRY and CDR2 is SYGVKD. CDR3 DNA sequence: TGTGCCATCAGCAGCAGCGGGGGCCGGGATACGCAGTATTTT. Residues: CAISSSGGRDTQYF.

The chain is built from TRBV6-1 and TRBJ2-7; no clear D gene. CDR1 is MNHNS and CDR2 is SASEGT in the germline V gene. The CDR3 sequence is 12 residues long. V dropped 0 bases and J dropped 4 bases, with 4 bases sitting between them. CDR3 region: CASSEAMYEQYF. The CDR3 region has the DNA TGTGCCAGCAGTGAAGCTATGTACGAGCAGTACTTC.

This clone came up once. This chain uses TRBV5-1 with TRBJ1-2; D possibly corresponds to TRBD1 (5 bases). The germline gives CDR1 SGHRS, CDR2 YFSETQ. CDR3 size: 14 residues. With 4 bases removed from V and 7 bases from J, the gap between germline ends came to 17 bases. The CDR3 DNA follows: TGCGCCAGCAGCACAGGCCCTATCATCGGTGGCTACACCTTC. This gives the protein CASSTGPIIGGYTF.

This clone was counted a single time. V gene TRBV2 combines with J gene TRBJ1-5; D remains ambiguous. CDR1 and CDR2 (germline): SNHLY, FYNNEI. V was cut by 2 bases and J by 1 base, with 9 bases left in between. The CDR3 is made up of 15 amino acids. This CDR3 reads CASSESLRSNQPQHF. The CDR3 bases are TGTGCCAGCAGTGAAAGTTTGCGCAGCAATCAGCCCCAGCATTTT.

This chain links TRBV7-9 with TRBJ1-6; D not resolved. The CDR3 contains 14 residues. Germline assignment: CDR1 SEHNR and CDR2 FQNEAQ (reference sequence). V was clipped by 2 bases and J by 4 bases, with 6 bases between them. CDR3 DNA: TGTGCCAGCAGCTTAAGCGGGTATAATTCACCCCTCCACTTT. Amino acid sequence: CASSLSGYNSPLHF.

The chain recombines TRBV5-1 with TRBJ1-2, with no clear D. Germline loops: CDR1 SGHRS, CDR2 YFSETQ. The CDR3 runs to 13 residues. The germline V and J ends were trimmed by 4 bases and 3 bases, with 10 bases remaining between them. The CDR3 protein is CASSLDGDYGYTF. The CDR3 DNA sequence: TGCGCCAGCAGCCTAGACGGGGACTATGGCTACACCTTC.

The chain combines TRBV18 with TRBJ1-1; a possible D gene is TRBD1 (5 bases). The V gene's germline CDR1 is KGHSH and CDR2 LQKENI. This CDR3 has 15 amino acids. V was clipped by 2 bases and J by 5 bases, with 15 bases between them. In DNA form, the CDR3 reads TGTGCCAGCTCACCAGGAGAAGGGGCGCGTACTGAAGCTTTCTTT. Protein product: CASSPGEGARTEAFF.

This clone came up once. V is TRBV30 and J is TRBJ2-7; 9 bases agree with TRBD2. With 5 bases clipped from V and 2 bases from J, the junction kept 10 bases outside the gene matches. Germline V gives CDR1 GTSNPN, CDR2 SVGIG (reference sequence). The CDR3 loop spans 15 amino acids. CDR3 amino acids: CAWVIDLAGAYEQYF. The CDR3 nucleotides are TGTGCCTGGGTTATTGATTTAGCGGGGGCCTACGAGCAGTACTTC.

The chain recombines TRBV6-6 with TRBJ1-4; TRBD1 aligns across 7 bases. The germline V gene has CDR1 MNHNY and CDR2 SVGAGI (reference sequence). J gave up 10 bases and V 7 bases, and 12 bases lay outside the gene matches. This CDR3 comprises 14 residues. CDR3 amino acids: CASNMTGIQGKLFF. DNA of the CDR3: TGTGCCAGCAACATGACAGGGATCCAGGGAAAACTGTTTTTT.

The chain employs TRBV4-2 and TRBJ1-3, with 11 bases that match TRBD1. CDR1 and CDR2 from the germline V gene are LGHNA and YNFKEQ. The CDR3 runs 16 residues. Trimming cost V 0 bases and J 3 bases; bases outside gene matches: 1. DNA of the CDR3: TGTGCCAGCAGCCAAGAGGGGACAGGGGGTGGAAACACCATATATTTT. This translates into CASSQEGTGGGNTIYF.